This is a list of T cell receptor beta chains from one sample in a study of neoadjuvant anti-PD-1 for oral cavity cancer. Here immunoSEQ multiplex PCR was the method, and the copy in TCRdb shows in-frame clones only, minus some. The table lists roughly 15,000 clones, 65% to 80% of them singletons. The sequencing used PBMCs, collected after nivolumab (anti-PD-1) treatment. The source is a person aged 35 to 85 with oral cavity squamous cell carcinoma. CDR3s include the opening cysteine and the closing phenylalanine or tryptophan. The D gene is left open where the match is weak. Clone size is stated in some rows and not others, as once, few, many or a class when expanded.

D gene: TRBD2; J gene: TRBJ2-2; V gene: TRBV5-1; clone size: NA; CDR3 protein: CASSLDSAGFTGELFF; CDR3 DNA: TGCGCCAGCAGCTTGGATTCAGCGGGATTCACCGGGGAGCTGTTTTTT
D gene: TRBD1; J gene: TRBJ2-5; V gene: TRBV5-1; clone size: NA; CDR3 protein: CASSSRGWGETQYF; CDR3 DNA: TGCGCCAGCAGCTCCAGGGGGTGGGGAGAGACCCAGTACTTC
D gene: NA; J gene: TRBJ2-5; V gene: TRBV19; clone size: NA; CDR3 protein: CASSATSTTGTQYF; CDR3 DNA: TGTGCCAGTAGTGCTACCTCTACTACGGGGACCCAGTACTTC
D gene: NA; J gene: TRBJ1-1; V gene: TRBV7-3; clone size: NA; CDR3 protein: CASSPSGTPNTEAFF; CDR3 DNA: TGTGCCAGCAGCCCTTCCGGGACCCCAAACACTGAAGCTTTCTTT
D gene: TRBD2; J gene: TRBJ2-3; V gene: TRBV7-6; clone size: NA; CDR3 protein: CASSFRTSVSTDTQYF; CDR3 DNA: TGTGCCAGCAGCTTCCGGACTAGCGTTAGCACAGATACGCAGTATTTT
D gene: TRBD1; J gene: TRBJ1-1; V gene: TRBV4-1; clone size: NA; CDR3 protein: CASSQGHDRVRTEAFF; CDR3 DNA: TGCGCCAGCAGCCAAGGCCACGACAGGGTAAGAACTGAAGCTTTCTTT
D gene: TRBD1; J gene: TRBJ1-5; V gene: TRBV7-9; clone size: few; CDR3 protein: CASQPTGNSNQPQHF; CDR3 DNA: TGTGCCAGCCAACCGACAGGGAATAGCAATCAGCCCCAGCATTTT
D gene: NA; J gene: TRBJ2-2; V gene: TRBV2; clone size: NA; CDR3 protein: CASRDVAGELFF; CDR3 DNA: TGTGCCAGCCGGGACGTCGCCGGGGAGCTGTTTTTT
D gene: NA; J gene: TRBJ1-2; V gene: TRBV7-8; clone size: few; CDR3 protein: CASSTPAANYGYTF; CDR3 DNA: TGTGCCAGCAGCACCCCCGCGGCTAACTATGGCTACACCTTC
D gene: NA; J gene: TRBJ2-5; V gene: TRBV7-8; clone size: NA; CDR3 protein: CASSSSRLRRQETQYF; CDR3 DNA: TGTGCCAGCAGCTCAAGTCGTTTAAGGCGACAAGAGACCCAGTACTTC
D gene: TRBD1; J gene: TRBJ2-4; V gene: TRBV7-9; clone size: NA; CDR3 protein: CASSPKQGQLNIQYF; CDR3 DNA: TGTGCCAGCAGCCCCAAGCAGGGACAGTTAAACATTCAGTACTTC
D gene: NA; J gene: TRBJ2-7; V gene: TRBV6-6; clone size: NA; CDR3 protein: CASSGGRAVLGEQYF; CDR3 DNA: TGTGCCAGCAGCGGGGGGCGGGCAGTACTGGGTGAGCAGTACTTC
D gene: TRBD2; J gene: TRBJ2-7; V gene: TRBV7-9; clone size: NA; CDR3 protein: CASSLGLAGGPSEQYF; CDR3 DNA: TGTGCCAGCAGCTTAGGGCTAGCGGGAGGGCCGAGCGAGCAGTACTTC
D gene: NA; J gene: TRBJ1-5; V gene: TRBV19; clone size: NA; CDR3 protein: CASRNAGSQHF; CDR3 DNA: TGTGCCAGTAGGAATGCAGGGTCCCAGCATTTT
D gene: TRBD1; J gene: TRBJ1-2; V gene: TRBV14; clone size: once; CDR3 protein: CASSQAPQGQLYGYTF; CDR3 DNA: TGTGCCAGCAGCCAAGCGCCCCAGGGACAGCTGTATGGCTACACCTTC
D gene: NA; J gene: TRBJ2-5; V gene: TRBV7-8; clone size: NA; CDR3 protein: CASSPALETQYF; CDR3 DNA: TGTGCCAGCAGCCCGGCCCTGGAAACCCAGTACTTC
D gene: NA; J gene: TRBJ2-1; V gene: TRBV6-5; clone size: few; CDR3 protein: CASKDRFWEFF; CDR3 DNA: TGTGCCAGCAAGGATAGATTCTGGGAGTTCTTC
D gene: TRBD1; J gene: TRBJ2-7; V gene: TRBV7-6; clone size: NA; CDR3 protein: CASSWGTGDIYEQYF; CDR3 DNA: TGTGCCAGCAGCTGGGGGACAGGGGATATCTACGAGCAGTACTTC
D gene: NA; J gene: TRBJ1-1; V gene: TRBV6-1; clone size: NA; CDR3 protein: CASSWDLNTEAFF; CDR3 DNA: TGTGCCAGCAGCTGGGACCTTAACACTGAAGCTTTCTTT
D gene: TRBD1; J gene: TRBJ1-1; V gene: TRBV28; clone size: few; CDR3 protein: CASSEQGRSEAFF; CDR3 DNA: TGTGCCAGCAGTGAACAGGGGCGCTCTGAAGCTTTCTTT
D gene: NA; J gene: TRBJ2-5; V gene: TRBV10-3; clone size: NA; CDR3 protein: CAISESRGAGETQYF; CDR3 DNA: TGTGCCATCAGTGAGTCAAGGGGCGCAGGGGAGACCCAGTACTTC
D gene: TRBD1; J gene: TRBJ1-1; V gene: TRBV12-5; clone size: NA; CDR3 protein: CASGGQGGSGRAFF; CDR3 DNA: TGTGCTAGTGGTGGGCAAGGGGGCTCCGGGAGAGCTTTCTTT
D gene: TRBD2; J gene: TRBJ2-2; V gene: TRBV7-3; clone size: NA; CDR3 protein: CASSPLKGTRATGELFF; CDR3 DNA: TGTGCCAGCAGCCCCCTCAAGGGGACTAGGGCCACCGGGGAGCTGTTTTTT
D gene: TRBD1; J gene: TRBJ2-7; V gene: TRBV28; clone size: few; CDR3 protein: CASRQGLYEQYF; CDR3 DNA: TGTGCCAGCCGACAGGGGTTATACGAGCAGTACTTC
D gene: TRBD1; J gene: TRBJ2-2; V gene: TRBV19; clone size: NA; CDR3 protein: CASLDRGQNTGELFF; CDR3 DNA: TGTGCCAGTCTTGACAGGGGCCAGAACACCGGGGAGCTGTTTTTT
D gene: NA; J gene: TRBJ2-7; V gene: TRBV19; clone size: NA; CDR3 protein: CATRLRQGLEQYF; CDR3 DNA: TGTGCCACCAGGCTGCGACAGGGACTCGAGCAGTACTTC
D gene: NA; J gene: TRBJ2-1; V gene: TRBV2; clone size: few; CDR3 protein: CASLEEGRGYNEQFF; CDR3 DNA: TGTGCCAGCCTTGAAGAGGGAAGGGGTTACAATGAGCAGTTCTTC
D gene: NA; J gene: TRBJ1-3; V gene: TRBV7-6; clone size: NA; CDR3 protein: CASTTSIGISGNTIYF; CDR3 DNA: TGTGCCAGCACCACTTCAATCGGGATCTCTGGAAACACCATATATTTT
D gene: TRBD2; J gene: TRBJ2-7; V gene: TRBV29-1; clone size: NA; CDR3 protein: CSVGGLAGFYEQYF; CDR3 DNA: TGCAGCGTCGGTGGACTAGCGGGATTCTACGAGCAGTACTTC
D gene: NA; J gene: TRBJ1-4; V gene: TRBV9; clone size: NA; CDR3 protein: CASSVEVGSNEKLFF; CDR3 DNA: TGTGCCAGCAGCGTAGAGGTCGGTTCTAATGAAAAACTGTTTTTT
D gene: NA; J gene: TRBJ1-2; V gene: TRBV19; clone size: NA; CDR3 protein: CASRKDGSYGYTF; CDR3 DNA: TGTGCCAGTAGGAAAGACGGCTCCTATGGCTACACCTTC
D gene: NA; J gene: TRBJ1-1; V gene: TRBV10-1; clone size: few; CDR3 protein: CASSSGEGGKGTEAFF; CDR3 DNA: TGCGCCAGCAGTAGCGGAGAAGGGGGTAAGGGCACTGAAGCTTTCTTT
D gene: NA; J gene: TRBJ2-1; V gene: TRBV13; clone size: NA; CDR3 protein: CASSLGSGGYNEQFF; CDR3 DNA: TGTGCCAGCAGCTTGGGCTCGGGTGGGTACAATGAGCAGTTCTTC
D gene: NA; J gene: TRBJ2-3; V gene: TRBV11-2; clone size: NA; CDR3 protein: CASSLQISQGTDTQYF; CDR3 DNA: TGTGCCAGCAGCTTGCAGATCTCACAGGGCACAGATACGCAGTATTTT
D gene: TRBD1; J gene: TRBJ2-5; V gene: TRBV5-1; clone size: few; CDR3 protein: CASRWDRETQYF; CDR3 DNA: TGCGCCAGCAGGTGGGACAGAGAGACCCAGTACTTC
D gene: NA; J gene: TRBJ2-5; V gene: TRBV11-2; clone size: NA; CDR3 protein: CASSFLTSGGPEETQYF; CDR3 DNA: TGTGCCAGCAGCTTTCTCACTTCGGGGGGCCCTGAAGAGACCCAGTACTTC
D gene: NA; J gene: TRBJ2-2; V gene: TRBV5-6; clone size: NA; CDR3 protein: CASSLNRANTGELFF; CDR3 DNA: TGTGCCAGCAGCTTGAACAGGGCGAACACCGGGGAGCTGTTTTTT
D gene: NA; J gene: TRBJ1-1; V gene: TRBV5-5; clone size: NA; CDR3 protein: CASSWSEKQAFF; CDR3 DNA: TGTGCCAGCAGCTGGTCGGAGAAACAAGCTTTCTTT
D gene: TRBD1; J gene: TRBJ1-1; V gene: TRBV7-8; clone size: NA; CDR3 protein: CASSLWTGDIEAFF; CDR3 DNA: TGTGCCAGCAGCTTATGGACAGGGGACATCGAAGCTTTCTTT
D gene: TRBD2; J gene: TRBJ2-7; V gene: TRBV28; clone size: NA; CDR3 protein: CASSAPPGVAGYEQYF; CDR3 DNA: TGTGCCAGCAGTGCCCCCCCCGGGGTAGCGGGGTACGAGCAGTACTTC
D gene: TRBD1; J gene: TRBJ1-5; V gene: TRBV7-9; clone size: NA; CDR3 protein: CASSPGTGESNQPQHF; CDR3 DNA: TGTGCCAGCAGCCCGGGGACAGGGGAAAGCAATCAGCCCCAGCATTTT
D gene: NA; J gene: TRBJ2-7; V gene: TRBV5-1; clone size: once; CDR3 protein: CASTFLDMTYEQYF; CDR3 DNA: TGCGCCAGCACCTTCCTGGACATGACCTACGAGCAGTACTTC